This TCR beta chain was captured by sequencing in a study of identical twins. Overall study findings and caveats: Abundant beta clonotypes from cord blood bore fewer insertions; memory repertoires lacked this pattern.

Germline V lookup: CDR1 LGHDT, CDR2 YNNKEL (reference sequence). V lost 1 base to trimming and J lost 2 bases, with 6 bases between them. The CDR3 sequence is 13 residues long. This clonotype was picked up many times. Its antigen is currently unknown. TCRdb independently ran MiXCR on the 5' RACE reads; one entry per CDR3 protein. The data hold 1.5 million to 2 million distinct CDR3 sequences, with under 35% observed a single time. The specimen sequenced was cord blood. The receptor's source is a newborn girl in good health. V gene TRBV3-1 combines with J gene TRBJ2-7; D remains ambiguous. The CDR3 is CASSQVETYEQYF. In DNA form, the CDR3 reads TGTGCCAGCAGCCAAGTAGAAACCTACGAGCAGTACTTC.